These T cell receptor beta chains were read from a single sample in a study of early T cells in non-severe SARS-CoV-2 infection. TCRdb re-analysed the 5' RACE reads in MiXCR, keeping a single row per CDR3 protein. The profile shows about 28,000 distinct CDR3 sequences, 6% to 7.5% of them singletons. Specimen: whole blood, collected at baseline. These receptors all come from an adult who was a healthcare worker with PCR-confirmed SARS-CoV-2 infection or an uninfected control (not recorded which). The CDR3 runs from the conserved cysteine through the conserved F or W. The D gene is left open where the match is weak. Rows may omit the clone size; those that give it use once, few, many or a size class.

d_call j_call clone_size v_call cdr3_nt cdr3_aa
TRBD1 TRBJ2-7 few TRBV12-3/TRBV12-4 TGTGCCAGCAGTTCGCCGGGACAGGGAAGGTACGAGCAGTACTTC CASSSPGQGRYEQYF
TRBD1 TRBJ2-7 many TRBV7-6 TGTGCCAGCAGCAAAGACAGGGTGCGTTTCGAGCAGTACTTC CASSKDRVRFEQYF
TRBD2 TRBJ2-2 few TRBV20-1 TGCAGTGCTAGAGATCGACTAGCGGGACCAACCGGGGAGCTGTTTTTT CSARDRLAGPTGELFF
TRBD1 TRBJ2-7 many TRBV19 TGTGCCAGTAGTATATCACGGGACAGCTACTACGAGCAGTACTTC CASSISRDSYYEQYF
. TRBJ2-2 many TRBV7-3 TGTGCCAGCAGCTTAACTAGCGGTCACACCGGGGAGCTGTTTTTT CASSLTSGHTGELFF
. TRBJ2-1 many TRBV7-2 TGTGCCAGCAGCTTGTCCCGGACAAACAATGAGCAGTTCTTC CASSLSRTNNEQFF
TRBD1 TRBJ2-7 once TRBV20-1 TGCAGTGCTAGGGTACCGGGACAGGGACTTTACGAGCAGTACTTC CSARVPGQGLYEQYF
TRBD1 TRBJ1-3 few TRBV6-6 TGTGCCAGCAGTTACGAGGGGACAGCTGGAAACACCATATATTTT CASSYEGTAGNTIYF
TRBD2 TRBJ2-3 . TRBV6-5 TGTGCCAGCAGTTTACTCCCGACTAGCTTCTCGACGTTGGGGACAGATACGCAGTATTTT CASSLLPTSFSTLGTDTQYF
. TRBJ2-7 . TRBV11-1 TGTGCCAGCAGCACGGGAAAGTTCTACGAGCAGTACTTC CASSTGKFYEQYF
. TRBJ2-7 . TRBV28 TGTGCCAGCAGTTTTCCCCGGGGACGGGGGTACGAGCAGTACTTC CASSFPRGRGYEQYF
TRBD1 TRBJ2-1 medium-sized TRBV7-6 TGTGCCAGCAGCTTCCTGACAGGGGACTCCTACAATGAGCAGTTCTTC CASSFLTGDSYNEQFF
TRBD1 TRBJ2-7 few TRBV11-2 TGTGCCAGCAGCTCCATTGGGACAGGGGGCTACGAGCAGTACTTC CASSSIGTGGYEQYF
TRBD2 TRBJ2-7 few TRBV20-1 TGCAGTGCTAGAGGCCAGACTAGCGGGGAGCAGTACTTC CSARGQTSGEQYF
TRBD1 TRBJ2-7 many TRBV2 TGTGCCAGCCTCGGGACAGCCGTTTCCTACGAGCAGTACTTC CASLGTAVSYEQYF
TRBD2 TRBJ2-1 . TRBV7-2 TGTGCCAGCAGCTTAGGTAGTGGGACTAGAGGTGAGCAGTTCTTC CASSLGSGTRGEQFF
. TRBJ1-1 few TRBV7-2 TGTGCCAGCAGGTTACAGGACACGAACACTGAAGCTTTCTTT CASRLQDTNTEAFF
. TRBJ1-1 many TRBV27 TGTGCCAGCAGCTCAGACGTGAACACTGAAGCTTTCTTT CASSSDVNTEAFF
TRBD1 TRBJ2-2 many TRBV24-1 TGTGCCACCAGAGGGACAGGCAACACCGGGGAGCTGTTTTTT CATRGTGNTGELFF
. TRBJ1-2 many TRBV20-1 TGCAGTGCTAGAGAAACAGGGACCGACTATGGCTACACCTTC CSARETGTDYGYTF
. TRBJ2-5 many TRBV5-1 TGCGCCAGCAGCCGACAGTACCAAGAGACCCAGTACTTC CASSRQYQETQYF
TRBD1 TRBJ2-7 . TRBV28 TGTGCCAGCAGCACTCGGACAGGGACGGGCGAGCAGTACTTC CASSTRTGTGEQYF
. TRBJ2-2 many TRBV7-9 TGTGCCAGCAGCTTAGACGCCGGGGAGCTGTTTTTT CASSLDAGELFF
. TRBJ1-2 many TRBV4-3 TGCGCCAGCAGCCAAGGTCGTAGAGGGGGCTACACCTTC CASSQGRRGGYTF
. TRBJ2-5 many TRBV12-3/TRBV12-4 TGTGCCAGCAGTACGACCAGTCAAGAGACCCAGTACTTC CASSTTSQETQYF
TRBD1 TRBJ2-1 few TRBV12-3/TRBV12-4 TGTGCCAGCCGTTCCGGGCGACAGGGGAGTGTTGCTGAGCAGTTCTTC CASRSGRQGSVAEQFF
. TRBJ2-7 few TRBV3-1 TGTGCCAGCAGCCAAGCTGGGGTGGGCCGGCAGTACTTC CASSQAGVGRQYF
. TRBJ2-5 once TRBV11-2 TGTGCCAGCAGCTCTCGGCGCTTCCAACAAGAGACCCAGTACTTC CASSSRRFQQETQYF
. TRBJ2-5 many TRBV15 TGTGCCACCAGCAGAGGGACTCTAGGACAAGAGACCCAGTACTTC CATSRGTLGQETQYF
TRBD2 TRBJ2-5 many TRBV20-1 TGCAGTGCTAGTTCCGGGACTAGCGGGAGGGGAGGGACCCAGTACTTC CSASSGTSGRGGTQYF
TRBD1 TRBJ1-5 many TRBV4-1 TGCGCCAGCAGCCAAGGAGGGACAGGGAGCAATCAGCCCCAGCATTTT CASSQGGTGSNQPQHF
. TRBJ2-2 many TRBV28 TGTGCCAGCAGTTTATCACAGTCAAGCACCGGGGAGCTGTTTTTT CASSLSQSSTGELFF
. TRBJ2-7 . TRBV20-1 TGCAGTGCTAGAGGGGGGGCCGACGAGCAGTACTTC CSARGGADEQYF
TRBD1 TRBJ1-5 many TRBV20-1 TGCAGTGCTGCCGCGCCGGGACAGGGAAACACAGCCCAGCATTTT CSAAAPGQGNTAQHF
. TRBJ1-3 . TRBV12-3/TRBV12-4 TGTGCCAGCAGTGGACAGATTCTCTCTGGAAACACCATATATTTT CASSGQILSGNTIYF
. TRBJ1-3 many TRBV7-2 TGTGCCAGCAGCTTAGTGCGGGGGGTTAACTTCGGAAACACCATATATTTT CASSLVRGVNFGNTIYF
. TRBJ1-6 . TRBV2 TGTGCCAGCAGTGAGCTCAGAAATTCACCCCTCCACTTT CASSELRNSPLHF
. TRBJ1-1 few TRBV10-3 TGTGCCATCAGTGAGTCATTTGAAGCTTTCTTT CAISESFEAFF
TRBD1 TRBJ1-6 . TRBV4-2 TGTGCCAGCAGCCAAGATATGTCCCGGGACAGGGGTACACCCCTCCACTTT CASSQDMSRDRGTPLHF
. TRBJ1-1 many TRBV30 TGTGCCTGGAGACCATTGACCAGGGTCAACACTGAAGCTTTCTTT CAWRPLTRVNTEAFF
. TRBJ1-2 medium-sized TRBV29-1 TGCAGCGTTGCACAGGGAGGAGACTACACCTTC CSVAQGGDYTF
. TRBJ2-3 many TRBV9 TGTGCCAGCAGCACCCGAAGGGGGGGGTTCACAGATACGCAGTATTTT CASSTRRGGFTDTQYF
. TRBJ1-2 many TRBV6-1 TGTGCCAGCAGTGATAACGGCAAGAGGGGCTACACCTTC CASSDNGKRGYTF
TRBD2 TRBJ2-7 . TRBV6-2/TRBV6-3 TGTGCCAGCAGTTACCGGACTAGTCCCCAGACCTACGAGCAGTACTTC CASSYRTSPQTYEQYF
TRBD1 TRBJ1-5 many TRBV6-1 TGTGCCAGCAGTGCCTGGACAGGGTGGAATCAGCCCCAGCATTTT CASSAWTGWNQPQHF
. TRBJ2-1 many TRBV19 TGTGCCAGTAGTACGAATCTGCCGGGGCATGAGCAGTTCTTC CASSTNLPGHEQFF
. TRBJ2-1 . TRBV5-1 TGCGCCAGCAGCTTGGACCCAGCTAGGAGTGAGCAGTTCTTC CASSLDPARSEQFF
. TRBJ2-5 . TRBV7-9 TGTGCCAGCAGCCCCCAAGAGACCCAGTACTTC CASSPQETQYF
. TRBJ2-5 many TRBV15 TGTGCCACCAGTGGAAGGGGACGGCAAGAGACCCAGTACTTC CATSGRGRQETQYF
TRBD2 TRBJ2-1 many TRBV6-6 TGTGCCAGCAGTTACGCGGGACTAGCGGATTACAATGAGCAGTTCTTC CASSYAGLADYNEQFF
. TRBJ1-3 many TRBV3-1 TGTGCCAGCAGCGCGGGACACCAGAGCTCTGGAAACACCATATATTTT CASSAGHQSSGNTIYF
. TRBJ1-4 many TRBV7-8 TGTGCCAGCAGCCGGGGCCGCGCCGGGGAAAAACTGTTTTTT CASSRGRAGEKLFF
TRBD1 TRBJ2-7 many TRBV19 TGTGCCAGTAGTCGGTCAATCAGGGGGTACGAGCAGTACTTC CASSRSIRGYEQYF
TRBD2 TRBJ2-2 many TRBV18 TGTGCCAGCCTCTCTGGGACTAGCGGCACCGGGGAGCTGTTTTTT CASLSGTSGTGELFF
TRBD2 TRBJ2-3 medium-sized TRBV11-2 TGTGCCAGCAGCTTTACTAGCGGGGGCACAGATACGCAGTATTTT CASSFTSGGTDTQYF
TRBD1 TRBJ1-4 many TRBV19 TGTGCCAGTAGTTACAGGGGGGACGGGGAAAAACTGTTTTTT CASSYRGDGEKLFF
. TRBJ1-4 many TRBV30 TGTGCCTGGATGACATCAACTAATGAAAAACTGTTTTTT CAWMTSTNEKLFF
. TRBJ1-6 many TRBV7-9 TGTGCCAGCAGCTTGGCGGGGGAGTCACCCCTCCACTTT CASSLAGESPLHF
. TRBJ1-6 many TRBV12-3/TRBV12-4 TGTGCCAGCAGTTCAAGGGGTGGCTCCTATAATTCACCCCTCCACTTT CASSSRGGSYNSPLHF
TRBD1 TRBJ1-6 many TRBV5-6 TGTGCCAGCAGCGTGACAGGGATCTCCTATAATTCACCCCTCCACTTT CASSVTGISYNSPLHF